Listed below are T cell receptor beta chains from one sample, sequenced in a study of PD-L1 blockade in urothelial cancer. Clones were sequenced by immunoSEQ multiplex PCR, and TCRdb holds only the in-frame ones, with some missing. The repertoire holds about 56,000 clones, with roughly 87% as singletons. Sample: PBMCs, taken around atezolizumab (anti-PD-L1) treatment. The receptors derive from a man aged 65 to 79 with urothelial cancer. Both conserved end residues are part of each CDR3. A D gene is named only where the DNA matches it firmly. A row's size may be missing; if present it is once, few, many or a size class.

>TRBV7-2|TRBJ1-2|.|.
TGTGCCAGCAGCCTAGGGCGTGAGGGTCCCGGCTACACCTTC
CASSLGREGPGYTF
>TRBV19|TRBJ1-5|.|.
TGTGCCAGTAGTAGGCAGGAGGATCAGCCCCAGCATTTT
CASSRQEDQPQHF
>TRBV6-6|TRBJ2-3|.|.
TGTGCCAGCAGTCACACACAGGGACCATACGCGTATTTT
CASSHTQGPYAYF
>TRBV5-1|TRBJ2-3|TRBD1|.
TGCGCCAGCAGCTTGGCCGGGGACAGGGCAGGGAGATACGCGTATTTT
CASSLAGDRAGRYAYF
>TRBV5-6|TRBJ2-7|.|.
TGTGCCAGCAGCGTCCTACTATCCGATTACGAGCAGTACTTC
CASSVLLSDYEQYF
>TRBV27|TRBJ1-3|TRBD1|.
TGTGCCAGCAGTCGCAACCCTAGGACAGGGGGCTGGGAGGGAAACACCATATATTTT
CASSRNPRTGGWEGNTIYF
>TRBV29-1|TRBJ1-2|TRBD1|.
TGCAGCGCCTCAGGGGGTGACTATGGCTACACCTTC
CSASGGDYGYTF
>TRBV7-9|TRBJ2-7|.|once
TGTGCCAGCAGCTTAGGACAGTACTACGAGCAGTACTTC
CASSLGQYYEQYF
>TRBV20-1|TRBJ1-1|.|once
TGCAGTGCTAGACGACAGGCTGAAGCTTTCTTT
CSARRQAEAFF
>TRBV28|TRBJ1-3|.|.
TGTGCCAGCAGTTTCGGGGGTTCTGGAAACACCATATATTTT
CASSFGGSGNTIYF
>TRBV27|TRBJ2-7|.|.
TGTGCCAGCAGTCCCACAGGGCCGGCTCGGGAGCAGTACTTC
CASSPTGPAREQYF
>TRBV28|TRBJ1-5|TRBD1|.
TGTGCCAGCAGTTCCGATCCAATGTCCGGGACAGGGTTTAGCAATCAGCCCCAGCATTTT
CASSSDPMSGTGFSNQPQHF
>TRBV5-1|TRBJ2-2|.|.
TGCGCCACGCGGACAATACCGAACACCGGGGAGCTGTTTTTT
CATRTIPNTGELFF
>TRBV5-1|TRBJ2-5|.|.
TGCGCCAGCAGTCCGGGGTCCCAAGAGACCCAGTACTTC
CASSPGSQETQYF
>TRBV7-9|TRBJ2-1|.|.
TGTGCCAGCAGCCCTTCCAGCGGGTCCTACAATGAGCAGTTCTTC
CASSPSSGSYNEQFF
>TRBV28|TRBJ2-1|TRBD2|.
TGTGCCAGCAGTTTATATCCCGGACTAGCGGGAAGGGGTGAGCAGTTCTTC
CASSLYPGLAGRGEQFF
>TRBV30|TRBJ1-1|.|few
TGTGCCTGGAGACAGGGAGTGGGGAACACTGAAGCTTTCTTT
CAWRQGVGNTEAFF
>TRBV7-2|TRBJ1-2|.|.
TGTGCCAGCAGCTTCTCTAACTATGGCTACACCTTC
CASSFSNYGYTF
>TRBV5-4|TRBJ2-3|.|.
TGTGCCAGCAGCTTAGGCGGGCAGATGAAATACGCGTATTTT
CASSLGGQMKYAYF
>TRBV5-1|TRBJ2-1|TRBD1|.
TGCGCCAGCAGTCCGGCGGTGTCAGGGGGCTACAATGAGCAGTTCTTC
CASSPAVSGGYNEQFF
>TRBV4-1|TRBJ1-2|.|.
TGCGCCAGCAGCCAGACGAGCCGGACTGACGCTAACTATGGCTACACCTTC
CASSQTSRTDANYGYTF
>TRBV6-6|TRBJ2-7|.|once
TGTGCCAGCAGTTACTCGATGCGAGATCCTTCCTACGAGCAGTACTTC
CASSYSMRDPSYEQYF
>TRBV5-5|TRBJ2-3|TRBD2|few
TGTGCCAGCAGCTCAGGCGGACTAGCGGGCACAGATACGCAGTATTTT
CASSSGGLAGTDTQYF
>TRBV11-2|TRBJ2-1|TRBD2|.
TGTGCCAGCAGCCTAAACGCGGGAGGGGAGCAGTTCTTC
CASSLNAGGEQFF
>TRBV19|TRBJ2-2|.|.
TGTGCCAGTAGTATTGGACTGATCACCGGGGAGCTGTTTTTT
CASSIGLITGELFF
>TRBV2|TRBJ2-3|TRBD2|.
TGTGCCAGCAGTGAACTTGGACTAGCGGGAGGTGGCGCGTATTTT
CASSELGLAGGGAYF
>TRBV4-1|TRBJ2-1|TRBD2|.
TGCGCCAGCAGCCAAGGAACCCTAGCGGTACTTGATGAGCAGTTCTTC
CASSQGTLAVLDEQFF
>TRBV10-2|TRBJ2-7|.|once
TGCGCCACCTCAGTCTCTTCCGCGGGTGACGAGCAGTACTTC
CATSVSSAGDEQYF
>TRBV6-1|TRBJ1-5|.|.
TGTGCCAGCAGTGAAGCCCCCAGGGTCGATCAGCCCCAGCATTTT
CASSEAPRVDQPQHF
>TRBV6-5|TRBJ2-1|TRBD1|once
TGTGCCAGCAGTTACCTACAGGGGAATGAGCAGTTCTTC
CASSYLQGNEQFF